The T cell receptor (beta chain) described here comes from a study of response to subunit inactivated influenza vaccine. TCRdb ran MiXCR on the RT-PCR reads and lists one entry per CDR3 protein. The sample includes more than 200,000 distinct CDR3 sequences, over 9% of them seen just once. This clonotype has a handful of counts. Trimming took 5 bases from V and 1 from J; bases not matched to a gene: 8. The CDR3 spans 15 residues. Germline lookup yields CDR1 DFQATT and CDR2 SNEGSKA (reference sequence). This clonotype was obtained from a man over 45 who received an inactivated influenza vaccine. The sequenced sample was non-naive T cells sorted from PBMCs, obtained 14 to 15 days before vaccination. V is TRBV20-1 and J is TRBJ2-7, with 10 bases identical to TRBD2. CDR3 nucleotide sequence: TGCAGTGCTGACCGTAGCGGGGGGACTTCCTACGAGCAGTACTTC. Its protein is CSADRSGGTSYEQYF.